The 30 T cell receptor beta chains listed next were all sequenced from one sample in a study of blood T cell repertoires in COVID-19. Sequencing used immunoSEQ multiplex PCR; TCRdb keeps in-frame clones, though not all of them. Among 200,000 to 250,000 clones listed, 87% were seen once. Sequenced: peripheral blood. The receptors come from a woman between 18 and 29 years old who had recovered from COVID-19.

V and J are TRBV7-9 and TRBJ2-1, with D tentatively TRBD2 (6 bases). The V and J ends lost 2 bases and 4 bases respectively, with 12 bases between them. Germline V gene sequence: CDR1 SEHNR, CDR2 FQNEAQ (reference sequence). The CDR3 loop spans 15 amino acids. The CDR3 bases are TGTGCCAGCAGCTTACGGGAGATCTCATACAATGAGCAGTTCTTC. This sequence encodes CASSLREISYNEQFF.

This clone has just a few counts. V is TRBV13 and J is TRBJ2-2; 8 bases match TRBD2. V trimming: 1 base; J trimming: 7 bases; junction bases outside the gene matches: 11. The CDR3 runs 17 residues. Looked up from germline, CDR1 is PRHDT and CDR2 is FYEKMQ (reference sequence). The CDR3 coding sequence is TGTGCCAGCAGCTTAGAATACGGGAGGGCCAAGGGCGGGGAGCTGTTTTTT. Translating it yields CASSLEYGRAKGGELFF.

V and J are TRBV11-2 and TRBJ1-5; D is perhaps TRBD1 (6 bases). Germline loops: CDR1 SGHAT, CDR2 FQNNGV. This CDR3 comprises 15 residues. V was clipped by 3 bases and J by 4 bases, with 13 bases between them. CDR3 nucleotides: TGTGCCAGCAGCTTGGGATTGGGGGCTAATCAGCCCCAGCATTTT. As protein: CASSLGLGANQPQHF.

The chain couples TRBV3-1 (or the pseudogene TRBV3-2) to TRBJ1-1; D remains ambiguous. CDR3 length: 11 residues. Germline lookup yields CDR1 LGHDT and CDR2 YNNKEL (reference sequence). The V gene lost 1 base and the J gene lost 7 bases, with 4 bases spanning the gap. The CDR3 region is CASSQAYEAFF. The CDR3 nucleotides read TGTGCCAGCAGCCAAGCCTATGAAGCTTTCTTT.

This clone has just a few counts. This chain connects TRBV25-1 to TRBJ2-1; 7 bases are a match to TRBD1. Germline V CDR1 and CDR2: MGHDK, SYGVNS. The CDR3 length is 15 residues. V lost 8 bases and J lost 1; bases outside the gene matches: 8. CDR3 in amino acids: CASGGGQESYNEQFF. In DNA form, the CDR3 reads TGTGCCAGCGGAGGAGGACAGGAGTCCTACAATGAGCAGTTCTTC.

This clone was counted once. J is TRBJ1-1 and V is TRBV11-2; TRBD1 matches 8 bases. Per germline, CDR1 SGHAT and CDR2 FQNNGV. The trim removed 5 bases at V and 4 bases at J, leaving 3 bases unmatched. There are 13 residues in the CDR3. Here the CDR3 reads CASSLTGATEAFF. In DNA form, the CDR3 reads TGTGCCAGCAGCCTGACAGGGGCCACTGAAGCTTTCTTT.

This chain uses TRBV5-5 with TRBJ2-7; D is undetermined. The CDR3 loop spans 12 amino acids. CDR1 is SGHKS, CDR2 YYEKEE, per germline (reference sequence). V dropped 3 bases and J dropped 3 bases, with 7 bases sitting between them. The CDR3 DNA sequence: TGTGCCAGCAGCTCAGCGAGCTACGAGCAGTACTTC. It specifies CASSSASYEQYF.

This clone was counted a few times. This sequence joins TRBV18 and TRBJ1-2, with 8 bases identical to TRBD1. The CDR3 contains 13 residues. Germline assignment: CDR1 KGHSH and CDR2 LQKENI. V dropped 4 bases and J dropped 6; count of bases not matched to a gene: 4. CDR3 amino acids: CASSRGQGDGYTF. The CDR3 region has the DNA TGTGCCAGCTCACGTGGACAGGGCGATGGCTACACCTTC.

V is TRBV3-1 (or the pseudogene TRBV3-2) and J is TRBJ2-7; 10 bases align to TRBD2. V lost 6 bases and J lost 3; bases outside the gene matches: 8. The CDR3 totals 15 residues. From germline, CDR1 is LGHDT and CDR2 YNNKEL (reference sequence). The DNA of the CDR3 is TGTGCCAGCAGACCCTGGGCTAGCGGGAGCTACGAGCAGTACTTC. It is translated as CASRPWASGSYEQYF.

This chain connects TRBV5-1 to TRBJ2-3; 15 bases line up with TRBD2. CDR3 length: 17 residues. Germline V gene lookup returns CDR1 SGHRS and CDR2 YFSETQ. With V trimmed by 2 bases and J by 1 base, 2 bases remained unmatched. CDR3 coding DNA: TGCGCCAGCAGCTTTGGACTAGCGGGAGGGCGCACAGATACGCAGTATTTT. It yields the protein CASSFGLAGGRTDTQYF.

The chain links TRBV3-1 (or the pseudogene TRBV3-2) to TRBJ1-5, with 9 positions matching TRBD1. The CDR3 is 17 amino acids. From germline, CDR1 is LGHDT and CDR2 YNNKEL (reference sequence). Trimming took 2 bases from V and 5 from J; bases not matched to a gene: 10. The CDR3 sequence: CASSQSLPGQGYQPQHF. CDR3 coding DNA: TGTGCCAGCAGCCAAAGTTTACCGGGACAGGGATATCAGCCCCAGCATTTT.

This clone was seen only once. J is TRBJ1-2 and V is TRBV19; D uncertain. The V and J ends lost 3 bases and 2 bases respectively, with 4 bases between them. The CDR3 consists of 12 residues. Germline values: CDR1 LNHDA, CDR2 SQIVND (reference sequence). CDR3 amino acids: CASSIMNYGYTF. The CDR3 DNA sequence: TGTGCCAGTAGTATTATGAACTATGGCTACACCTTC.

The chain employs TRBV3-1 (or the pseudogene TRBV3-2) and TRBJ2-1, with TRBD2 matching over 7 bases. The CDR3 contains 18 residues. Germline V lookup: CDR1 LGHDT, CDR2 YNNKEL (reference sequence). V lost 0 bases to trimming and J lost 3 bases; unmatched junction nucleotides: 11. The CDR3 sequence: CASSQDRLAVTFYNEQFF. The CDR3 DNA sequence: TGTGCCAGCAGCCAAGATAGGCTAGCGGTGACTTTCTACAATGAGCAGTTCTTC.

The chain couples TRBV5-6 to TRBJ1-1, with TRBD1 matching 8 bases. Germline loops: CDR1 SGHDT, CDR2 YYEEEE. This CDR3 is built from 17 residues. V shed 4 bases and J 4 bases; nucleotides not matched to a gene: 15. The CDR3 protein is CASSKGSGTGPTTEAFF. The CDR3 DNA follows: TGTGCCAGCAGCAAGGGATCCGGGACAGGACCAACCACTGAAGCTTTCTTT.

CDR3: CASSPTGTYGYTF. The CDR3 coding sequence is TGTGCCAGCAGTCCGACAGGGACCTATGGCTACACCTTC. J is TRBJ1-2 and V is TRBV2, with 7 positions matching TRBD1. Trimming took 5 bases from V and 4 from J; bases not matched to a gene: 4. CDR1 and CDR2 from the germline V gene are SNHLY and FYNNEI. The CDR3 totals 13 residues.

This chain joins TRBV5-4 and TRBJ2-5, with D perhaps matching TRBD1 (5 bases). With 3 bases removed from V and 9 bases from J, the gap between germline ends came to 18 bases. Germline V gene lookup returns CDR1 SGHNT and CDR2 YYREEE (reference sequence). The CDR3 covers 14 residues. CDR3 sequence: CASSSLRGGEAQYF. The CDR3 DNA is TGTGCCAGCAGCTCACTAAGGGGCGGCGAGGCCCAGTACTTC.

CDR3 sequence: CASSERGGARFDPQFF. The CDR3 coding sequence is TGTGCCAGCAGTGAGAGAGGGGGGGCGCGATTCGACCCCCAGTTCTTC. The chain carries TRBV2 and TRBJ2-1; possible D gene TRBD2, 7 bases. In germline, CDR1 is SNHLY, CDR2 FYNNEI. The CDR3 has 16 amino acids. V was clipped by 3 bases and J by 13 bases, with 25 bases between them.

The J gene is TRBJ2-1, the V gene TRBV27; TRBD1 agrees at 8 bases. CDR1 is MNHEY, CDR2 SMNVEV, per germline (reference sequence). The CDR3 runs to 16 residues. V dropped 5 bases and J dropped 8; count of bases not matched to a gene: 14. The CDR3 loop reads CASSPLGQEKEDEQFF. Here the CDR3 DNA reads TGTGCCAGCAGTCCCTTGGGACAGGAAAAAGAGGATGAGCAGTTCTTC.

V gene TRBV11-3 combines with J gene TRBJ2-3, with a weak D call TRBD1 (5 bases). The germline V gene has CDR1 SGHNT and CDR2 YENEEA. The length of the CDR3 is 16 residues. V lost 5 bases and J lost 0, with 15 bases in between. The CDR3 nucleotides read TGTGCCAGCAGCCGCGGTCCGACAGCTAGCACAGATACGCAGTATTTT. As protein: CASSRGPTASTDTQYF.

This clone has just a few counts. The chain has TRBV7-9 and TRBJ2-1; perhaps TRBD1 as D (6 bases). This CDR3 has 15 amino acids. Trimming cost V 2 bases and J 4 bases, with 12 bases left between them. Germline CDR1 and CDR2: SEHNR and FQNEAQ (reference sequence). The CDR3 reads CASSLNRVAYNEQFF. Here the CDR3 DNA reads TGTGCCAGCAGCTTAAACAGGGTTGCTTACAATGAGCAGTTCTTC.

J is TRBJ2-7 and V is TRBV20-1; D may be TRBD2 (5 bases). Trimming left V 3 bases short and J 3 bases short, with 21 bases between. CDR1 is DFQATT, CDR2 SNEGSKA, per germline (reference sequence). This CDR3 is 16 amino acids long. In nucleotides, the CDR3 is TGCAGTGCTAGTCGCAGGACTCTCTCTACCCTCTACGAGCAGTACTTC. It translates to CSASRRTLSTLYEQYF.

CDR3 coding DNA: TGTGCCAGCAGTTTAACGGAGGGCCCTAGGCAGTATTTT. This encodes CASSLTEGPRQYF. This sequence joins TRBV27 and TRBJ2-3; a weak D match, TRBD2 (6 bases). Trimming took 2 bases from V and 11 from J, leaving 14 bases between them. From germline, CDR1 is MNHEY and CDR2 SMNVEV (reference sequence). This CDR3 region has 13 residues.

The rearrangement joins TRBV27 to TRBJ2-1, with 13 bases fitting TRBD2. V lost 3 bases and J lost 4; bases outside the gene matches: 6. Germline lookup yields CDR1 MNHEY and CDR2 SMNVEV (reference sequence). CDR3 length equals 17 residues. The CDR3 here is CASSFIGTSGAYNEQFF. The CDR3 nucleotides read TGTGCCAGCAGTTTTATCGGGACTAGCGGGGCTTACAATGAGCAGTTCTTC.

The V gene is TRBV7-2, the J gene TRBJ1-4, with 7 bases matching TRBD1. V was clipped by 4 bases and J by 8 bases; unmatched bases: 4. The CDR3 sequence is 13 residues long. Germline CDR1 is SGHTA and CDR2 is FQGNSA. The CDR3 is CASSYGTDEKLFF. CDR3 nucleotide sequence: TGTGCCAGCAGCTACGGGACAGACGAAAAACTGTTTTTT.

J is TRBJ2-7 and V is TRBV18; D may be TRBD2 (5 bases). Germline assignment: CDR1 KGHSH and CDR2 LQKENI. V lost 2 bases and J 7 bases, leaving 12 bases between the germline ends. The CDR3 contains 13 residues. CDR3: CASSPYGPGEQYF. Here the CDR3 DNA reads TGTGCCAGCTCACCATACGGGCCGGGGGAGCAGTACTTC.

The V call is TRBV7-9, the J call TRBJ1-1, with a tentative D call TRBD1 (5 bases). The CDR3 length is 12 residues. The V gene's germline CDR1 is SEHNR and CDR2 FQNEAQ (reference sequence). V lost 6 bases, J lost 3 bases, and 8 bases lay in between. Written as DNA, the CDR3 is TGTGCCAGCAGACACAGGTACACTGAAGCTTTCTTT. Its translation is CASRHRYTEAFF. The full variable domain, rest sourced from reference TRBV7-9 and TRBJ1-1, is DTGVSQNPRHKITKRGQNVTFRCDPISEHNRLYWYRQTLGQGPEFLTYFQNEAQLEKSRLLSDRFSAERPKGSFSTLEIQRTEQGDSAMYLCASRHRYTEAFFGQGTRLTVV.

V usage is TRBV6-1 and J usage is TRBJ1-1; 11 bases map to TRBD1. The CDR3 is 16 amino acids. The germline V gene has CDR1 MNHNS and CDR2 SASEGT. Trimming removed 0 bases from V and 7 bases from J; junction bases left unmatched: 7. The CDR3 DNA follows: TGTGCCAGCAGTGAAGCCCCGGACAGGGGGCGAGGTGAAGCTTTCTTT. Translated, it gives CASSEAPDRGRGEAFF.

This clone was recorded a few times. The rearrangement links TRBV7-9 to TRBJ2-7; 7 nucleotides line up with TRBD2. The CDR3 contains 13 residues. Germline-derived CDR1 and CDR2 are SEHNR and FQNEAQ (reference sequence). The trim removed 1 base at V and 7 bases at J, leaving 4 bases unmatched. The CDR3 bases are TGTGCCAGCAGCTTAGAGACTAGCTATGAGCAGTACTTC. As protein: CASSLETSYEQYF.

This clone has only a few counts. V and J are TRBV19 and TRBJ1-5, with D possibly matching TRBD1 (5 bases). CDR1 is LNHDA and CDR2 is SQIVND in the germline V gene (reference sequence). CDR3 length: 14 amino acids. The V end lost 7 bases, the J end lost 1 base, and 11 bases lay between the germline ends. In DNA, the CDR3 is TGTGCCAGTAAAGAAAGGGGAAGCAATCAGCCCCAGCATTTT. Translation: CASKERGSNQPQHF.

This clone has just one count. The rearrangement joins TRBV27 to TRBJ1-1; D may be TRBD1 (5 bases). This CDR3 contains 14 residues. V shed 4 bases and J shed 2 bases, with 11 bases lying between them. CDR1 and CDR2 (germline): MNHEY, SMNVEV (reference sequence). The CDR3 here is CASSYLGVNTEAFF. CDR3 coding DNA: TGTGCCAGCAGTTACCTAGGGGTAAACACTGAAGCTTTCTTT.